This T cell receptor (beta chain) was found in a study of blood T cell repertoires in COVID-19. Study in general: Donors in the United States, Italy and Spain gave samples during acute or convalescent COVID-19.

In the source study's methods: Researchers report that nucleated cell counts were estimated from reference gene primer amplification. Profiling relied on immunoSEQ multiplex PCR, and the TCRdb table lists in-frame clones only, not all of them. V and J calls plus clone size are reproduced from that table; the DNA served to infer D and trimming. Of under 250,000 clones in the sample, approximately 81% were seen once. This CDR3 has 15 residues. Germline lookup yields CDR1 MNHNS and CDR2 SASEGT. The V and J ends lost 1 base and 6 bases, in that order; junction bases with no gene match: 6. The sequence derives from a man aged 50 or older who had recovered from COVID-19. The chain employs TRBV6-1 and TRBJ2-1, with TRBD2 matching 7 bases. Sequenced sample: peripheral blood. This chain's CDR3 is CASSEVWGRANEQFF. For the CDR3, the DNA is TGTGCCAGCAGTGAAGTTTGGGGGAGGGCCAATGAGCAGTTCTTC.